This paragraph reports one T cell receptor beta chain. Sequencing was performed with immunoSEQ multiplex PCR; in TCRdb, only in-frame clones are kept and a portion is missing. The data contain hundreds of thousands of clones, roughly 87% of them singletons. This sample was taken from a study of blood T cell repertoires in COVID-19. Germline V gene data show CDR1 as SGHRS and CDR2 as YFSETQ. CDR3 length: 13 residues. V gave up 0 bases and J gave up 2 bases, with 5 bases separating them. Input material: peripheral blood. The receptor comes from a woman between 18 and 29 years old who had recovered from COVID-19. V is TRBV5-1 and J is TRBJ2-5; D is undetermined. The CDR3 DNA reads TGCGCCAGCAGCTTGGGACTTCAAGAGACCCAGTACTTC. Its translation: CASSLGLQETQYF. Full variable domain (rest looked up from reference TRBV5-1 and TRBJ2-5): KAGVTQTPRYLIKTRGQQVTLSCSPISGHRSVSWYQQTPGQGLQFLFEYFSETQRNKGNFPGRFSGRQFSNSRSEMNVSTLELGDSALYLCASSLGLQETQYFGPGTRLLVL.